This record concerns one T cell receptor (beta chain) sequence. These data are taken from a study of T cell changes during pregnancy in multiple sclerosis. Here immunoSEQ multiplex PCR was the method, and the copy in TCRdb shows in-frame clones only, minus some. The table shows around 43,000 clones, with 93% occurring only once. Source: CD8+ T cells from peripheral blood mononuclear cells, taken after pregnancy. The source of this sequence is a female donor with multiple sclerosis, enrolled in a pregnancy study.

CDR3 nucleotides: TGTGCCAGCAGCCCCGGGGGGGGGACCCAGTACTTC. Translated, it gives CASSPGGGTQYF. The chain carries TRBV7-9 and TRBJ2-5, with TRBD2 identical over 8 bases. Germline assignment: CDR1 SEHNR and CDR2 FQNEAQ (reference sequence). The CDR3 is 12 residues long. Trimming took 5 bases from V and 7 from J; bases not matched to a gene: 3.